This entry lists 29 T cell receptor beta chains sequenced from one sample in a study of persistence of HIV-infected CD4 T cells. These receptors are not linked to any known antigen. Sequencing used immunoSEQ version 4 in survey mode. Data came from immunoSEQ multiplex PCR; TCRdb stores just in-frame clones and leaves some out. The repertoire holds some 37,000 clones, with approximately 85% as singletons. Cells were stimulated with overlapping HIV-1 Gag 15-mer peptides. Memory cells lacking CD40L and CD69 with high CD45RO were sorted. The sample consisted of cultured CD4+ T cells from PBMCs, taken from a patient who received antiretroviral therapy. The receptors stem from an adult with HIV. The donor label of this sample is uncertain.

The chain employs TRBV5-1 and TRBJ1-1; D unclear. The ends were cut back, 0 bases at V and 4 bases at J, with 10 bases in the middle. Per the germline V gene, CDR1 is SGHRS and CDR2 is YFSETQ. The CDR3 extends over 14 amino acids. Here the CDR3 reads CASSLGTRSTEAFF. DNA of the CDR3: TGCGCCAGCAGCTTGGGCACAAGAAGCACTGAAGCTTTCTTT.

J is TRBJ2-7 and V is TRBV18, with 11 positions matching TRBD1. Germline CDR1 is KGHSH and CDR2 is LQKENI. V lost 6 bases and J lost 4; bases outside the gene matches: 8. The CDR3 runs 15 residues. The CDR3 sequence is CASSADRGRFYEQYF. Here the CDR3 DNA reads TGTGCCAGCTCGGCGGACAGGGGGCGCTTTTACGAGCAGTACTTC.

J is TRBJ1-4 and V is TRBV14; maybe TRBD1 (5 bases). V was shortened by 3 bases and J by 4 bases, with 12 bases between the two germline ends. CDR1 is SGHDN, CDR2 FVKESK, per germline. The CDR3 sequence is 15 residues long. CDR3 sequence (DNA): TGTGCCAGCAGCCACTGGGACGCCGTTAATGAAAAACTGTTTTTT. Translating gives CASSHWDAVNEKLFF.

The chain couples TRBV5-6 to TRBJ1-1, with 8 bases fitting TRBD1. The CDR3 is made up of 16 amino acids. V trimming: 7 bases; J trimming: 4 bases; junction bases outside the gene matches: 15. CDR1 and CDR2 from the germline V gene are SGHDT and YYEEEE. In DNA, the CDR3 is TGTGCCAGCTATGGACCCCAGGGGGCTGTGGGCACTGAAGCTTTCTTT. Residues: CASYGPQGAVGTEAFF.

This chain links TRBV18 with TRBJ1-6, with 7 positions matching TRBD1. CDR3 length equals 18 residues. CDR1 and CDR2 (germline): KGHSH, LQKENI. After removal of 3 bases from V and 5 bases from J, the junction contained 13 bases not matched to a gene. The CDR3 DNA is TGTGCCAGCTCACCTTTTCCGGGACAGACGATTAATAATTCACCCCTCCACTTT. Translated: CASSPFPGQTINNSPLHF.

V gene TRBV5-1 combines with J gene TRBJ1-2; no firm D call. CDR1 and CDR2 from the germline V gene are SGHRS and YFSETQ. The CDR3 length is 15 residues. V lost 4 bases and J lost 8, with 21 bases in between. The CDR3 DNA sequence: TGCGCCAGCAGCGCGGGTCTAGCCTCTCCGGAAGGCTACACCTTC. Translation gives CASSAGLASPEGYTF.

Only a few counts were recorded for this clone. The CDR3 protein is CASSPDRNYGYTF. The CDR3, as DNA: TGCGCCAGCAGCCCCGACAGGAACTATGGCTACACCTTC. The rearrangement joins TRBV5-1 to TRBJ1-2; the D gene is possibly TRBD1 (6 bases). Per the germline V gene, CDR1 is SGHRS and CDR2 is YFSETQ. V lost 4 bases to trimming and J lost 2 bases, with 9 bases between them. The CDR3 extends over 13 amino acids.

This rearrangement joins TRBV6-6 to TRBJ2-3; D is perhaps TRBD1 or TRBD2 (5 bases each). Germline V lookup: CDR1 MNHNY, CDR2 SVGAGI (reference sequence). The CDR3 has 13 residues. The ends were cut back, 4 bases at V and 1 base at J, with 6 bases in the middle. The chain's CDR3 is CASSLGGTDTQYF. CDR3 in DNA: TGTGCCAGCAGTTTGGGGGGCACAGATACGCAGTATTTT.

Note on this clone: Other DNA sequences within the sample encode an identical CDR3. This sequence joins TRBV7-9 and TRBJ1-1; a weak D match, TRBD1 (5 bases). The CDR3 is made up of 13 amino acids. Trimming left V 2 bases short and J 1 base short, with 5 bases between. Germline V gives CDR1 SEHNR, CDR2 FQNEAQ (reference sequence). CDR3 in amino acids: CASSLTGNTEAFF. The CDR3 bases are TGTGCCAGCAGCTTAACAGGGAACACTGAAGCTTTCTTT.

The genes are TRBV6-5 and TRBJ2-7; TRBD1 agrees at 7 bases. This CDR3 spans 14 amino acids. V lost 6 bases, J lost 1 base, and 6 bases stayed unmatched. Germline V gives CDR1 MNHEY, CDR2 SVGAGI. DNA for the CDR3: TGTGCCAGCAGGAGGGGGCTAGTTTCCTACGAGCAGTACTTC. Translating it yields CASRRGLVSYEQYF.

The gene calls are TRBV27 and TRBJ1-5, with D unclear. The CDR3 totals 12 residues. From germline, CDR1 is MNHEY and CDR2 SMNVEV (reference sequence). Between the trimmed V and J ends, which lost 4 bases and 5 bases, there was a span of 6 bases. The CDR3, as DNA: TGTGCCAGCAGTTCCCGGGATCAGCCCCAGCATTTT. This encodes CASSSRDQPQHF.

This clone has just a few counts. The chain uses TRBV30 and TRBJ2-7, with 9 bases lining up with TRBD2. V shed 2 bases, J shed 2 bases, and the junction held 4 bases outside the gene matches. There are 14 residues in the CDR3. Per germline, CDR1 GTSNPN and CDR2 SVGIG (reference sequence). The CDR3 sequence is CAWSFGGGAYEQYF. The CDR3 nucleotides are TGTGCCTGGAGTTTTGGCGGGGGGGCCTACGAGCAGTACTTC.

The chain recombines TRBV30 with TRBJ1-1, with TRBD1 matching over 7 bases. Germline V gene data show CDR1 as GTSNPN and CDR2 as SVGIG (reference sequence). J was trimmed by 0 bases and V by 1 base; bases with no gene match: 5. The CDR3 covers 15 residues. CDR3 bases: TGTGCCTGGAGTGGTTACAGGGGAATGAACACTGAAGCTTTCTTT. Its translation: CAWSGYRGMNTEAFF.

The chain recombines TRBV10-3 with TRBJ2-1; 10 bases align to TRBD1. Losses at the gene ends were 3 bases for V and 5 bases for J; bases not matched to a gene: 7. Germline CDR1 is ENHRY and CDR2 is SYGVKD. This CDR3 is built from 16 residues. For the CDR3, the DNA is TGTGCCATCAGTGACCCCCGGGACAGGGGAAACAATGAGCAGTTCTTC. Protein product: CAISDPRDRGNNEQFF.

V usage is TRBV12-3 or TRBV12-4 and J usage is TRBJ1-1; D is unresolved. CDR3 size: 11 residues. V was shortened by 5 bases and J by 1 base, with 2 bases between the two germline ends. CDR3 loop: CASSQNTEAFF. In DNA, the CDR3 is TGTGCCAGCAGTCAGAACACTGAAGCTTTCTTT.

The table lists this clone with a count of one. The chain has TRBV5-1 and TRBJ1-2; possibly TRBD1 for D (6 bases). The germline gives CDR1 SGHRS, CDR2 YFSETQ. Deletions cut 3 bases from V and 7 bases from J, with 13 bases between. The CDR3 has 13 amino acids. CDR3 in DNA: TGCGCCAGCAGCTACAGGGTTCTGTCTGGCTACACCTTC. Amino acid sequence: CASSYRVLSGYTF.

The rearrangement joins TRBV30 to TRBJ1-4; D unresolved. The CDR3 contains 15 residues. Germline V gives CDR1 GTSNPN, CDR2 SVGIG (reference sequence). Trimming cost V 1 base and J 7 bases, with 16 bases left between them. The CDR3 sequence is CAWSGYGGRGEKLFF. DNA of the CDR3: TGTGCCTGGAGTGGTTACGGAGGGAGAGGTGAAAAACTGTTTTTT.

This rearrangement joins TRBV6-5 to TRBJ1-5; D might be TRBD1 (5 bases). V gave up 7 bases and J gave up 0 bases, with 13 bases separating them. The CDR3 length is 15 residues. CDR1 is MNHEY, CDR2 SVGAGI, per germline. Here the CDR3 reads CASIRGGDSNQPQHF. CDR3 bases: TGTGCCAGCATCCGAGGAGGGGATAGCAATCAGCCCCAGCATTTT.

CDR3 DNA: TGTGCCAGCAGCGTAGACGCGAACACTGAAGCTTTCTTT. It translates to CASSVDANTEAFF. The chain carries TRBV9 and TRBJ1-1; D is ambiguous. The CDR3 length is 13 residues. The germline gives CDR1 SGDLS, CDR2 YYNGEE. V lost 0 bases and J lost 1, with 4 bases in between.

The V gene is TRBV3-1 (or the pseudogene TRBV3-2), the J gene TRBJ2-7; the D gene is possibly TRBD1 (6 bases). Trimming took 5 bases from V and 6 from J, leaving 17 bases between them. Germline V gene sequence: CDR1 LGHDT, CDR2 YNNKEL (reference sequence). The CDR3 is 14 residues long. CDR3 sequence reads: CASSGSSQGSEQYF. As DNA, the CDR3 is TGTGCCAGCAGCGGTTCGTCACAGGGTAGCGAGCAGTACTTC.

CDR3 bases: TGCGCCAGCGGGGTCGGAGGCCAAGAGACCCAGTACTTC. This gives the protein CASGVGGQETQYF. This rearrangement joins TRBV10-1 to TRBJ2-5; tentatively, D is TRBD2 (5 bases). The CDR3 runs to 13 residues. CDR1 and CDR2 from the germline V gene are WNHNN and SYGVQD (reference sequence). Trimming shortened V by 8 bases and J by 1 base, and 11 bases separated the two germline ends.

This rearrangement joins TRBV19 to TRBJ2-1; 12 nucleotides match TRBD1. V lost 3 bases and J lost 8; bases outside the gene matches: 8. The CDR3 consists of 16 residues. CDR1 and CDR2 (germline): LNHDA, SQIVND (reference sequence). Here the CDR3 reads CASSMRTGTGGDEQFF. The CDR3 DNA reads as TGTGCCAGTAGTATGCGGACCGGGACAGGGGGCGATGAGCAGTTCTTC.

The chain uses TRBV5-1 and TRBJ1-2, with D hard to call. CDR1 and CDR2 from the germline V gene are SGHRS and YFSETQ. V was cut by 4 bases and J by 3 bases, with 7 bases left in between. The CDR3 totals 12 residues. The CDR3 loop is CASSRGDYGYTF. The CDR3 DNA follows: TGCGCCAGCAGCCGCGGGGACTATGGCTACACCTTC. Supplemented by reference TRBV5-1 and TRBJ1-2, the full variable domain reads KAGVTQTPRYLIKTRGQQVTLSCSPISGHRSVSWYQQTPGQGLQFLFEYFSETQRNKGNFPGRFSGRQFSNSRSEMNVSTLELGDSALYLCASSRGDYGYTFGSGTRLTVV.

This clone was counted only a few times. This chain connects TRBV5-5 to TRBJ2-7, with 8 nucleotides matching TRBD1. This CDR3 region has 14 residues. Germline CDR1 and CDR2: SGHKS and YYEKEE (reference sequence). With 4 bases clipped from V and 3 bases from J, the junction kept 6 bases outside the gene matches. The CDR3 bases are TGTGCCAGCAGCCTGGAGACAGGGGTCTACGAGCAGTACTTC. It codes for CASSLETGVYEQYF.

The chain couples TRBV18 to TRBJ2-2, with 8 bases that match TRBD2. The trim removed 1 base at V and 1 base at J, leaving 2 bases unmatched. Germline CDR1 and CDR2: KGHSH and LQKENI. The CDR3 contains 16 residues. The CDR3 loop is CASSPRLAGNTGELFF. The CDR3 DNA reads TGTGCCAGCTCACCACGGCTAGCGGGGAACACCGGGGAGCTGTTTTTT.

The V and J genes are TRBV7-8 and TRBJ2-1; the D is unclear. The germline V and J ends were trimmed by 6 bases and 4 bases, with 10 bases remaining between them. Germline assignment: CDR1 SGHVS and CDR2 FQNEAQ. The CDR3 loop spans 13 amino acids. The CDR3 DNA is TGTGCCAGCAGGTTTAACGAATACAATGAGCAGTTCTTC. Residues: CASRFNEYNEQFF.

The rearrangement links TRBV29-1 to TRBJ2-1; TRBD2 is a possible D gene (6 bases). Trimming removed 6 bases at V and 6 bases at J, with 12 bases between. The CDR3 consists of 12 residues. Looked up from germline, CDR1 is SQVTM and CDR2 is ANQGSEA. The CDR3 reads CSVEGRSNEQFF. In DNA, the CDR3 is TGCAGCGTGGAGGGGCGGTCCAATGAGCAGTTCTTC.

CDR3 amino acids: CASSIGPGTTEAFF. DNA of the CDR3: TGTGCCAGTAGTATAGGTCCGGGGACCACTGAAGCTTTCTTT. The rearrangement uses TRBV19 and TRBJ1-1; the D gene is possibly TRBD1 (5 bases). This CDR3 has 14 amino acids. Trimming took off 1 base at V and 4 bases at J, with 10 bases between the two ends. CDR1 and CDR2 (germline): LNHDA, SQIVND (reference sequence).

The rearrangement joins TRBV30 to TRBJ1-3; possible D gene TRBD1, 6 bases. There are 13 residues in the CDR3. Germline lookup yields CDR1 GTSNPN and CDR2 SVGIG (reference sequence). The V gene lost 2 bases and the J gene lost 4 bases, with 9 bases spanning the gap. For the CDR3, the DNA is TGTGCCTGGAGTAACAGGGCAGGAAACACCATATATTTT. Translating gives CAWSNRAGNTIYF.